This entry describes one TCR beta chain. The antigen is not known. Treatment in this sample: roughly 11-day PBMC culture with coronavirus spike peptide pools or control peptides (ViraFEST assay). This record comes from a study of vaccination and CD4 T cells after COVID-19. Study-level information: Convalescent cases consisted of six males and four females, of whom two were Hispanic. Study-wide results and limits: The authors identified 304 of 307 vaccine-specific clones in convalescent patients as spike mono-reactive. SARS-CoV-2-reactive clonotypes rose nonsignificantly, with the median going from approximately 21 to 40.

CDR1 and CDR2 (germline): SGHTA, FQGNSA. The CDR3 has 15 amino acids. J was trimmed by 1 base and V by 5 bases; bases with no gene match: 5. The Oncomine TCR Beta short-read assay was what sequenced the DNA obtained from cultured CD4+ T cells. Extraction of genomic DNA was performed on cultured CD4+ T cells. In TCRdb, the PCR reads were re-called with MiXCR into one record per CDR3 protein. The table includes approximately 13,000 distinct CDR3 sequences, about 28% detected once. The chain couples TRBV7-2 to TRBJ2-3; 8 bases agree with TRBD2. Material: cultured CD4+ T cells from blood. This TCR derives from a human donor with COVID-19. The CDR3 bases are TGTGCCAGCAGCGAGAGCGGGGGTGGCACAGATACGCAGTATTTT. Its translation: CASSESGGGTDTQYF.